These T cell receptor beta chains were read from a single sample in a study of shared clonotypes between healthy human individuals. Assay: immunoSEQ multiplex PCR; the TCRdb copy retains only in-frame clones and omits some. The sample shows fewer than 1.6 million clones, about 98.5% of them seen only once. Sequencing was done on a sample of naive CD4+ T cells sorted from blood. The receptors derive from a man younger than 40 in good health. CDR3s include the opening cysteine and the closing phenylalanine or tryptophan. Fields, in order: clone size, D gene, J gene, V gene, CDR3 DNA, CDR3 protein. The D gene is left open where the match is weak. Part of the rows lack a size; the others show once, few, many or a class for expanded clones.

once	-	TRBJ2-1	TRBV21-1	TGTGCCCGGTCGTGGGGCCACAATGAGCAGTTCTTC	CARSWGHNEQFF
once	-	TRBJ2-7	TRBV21-1	TGTGCCAGCAGCAAAGCGGGACTAGCGGATTCCTACGAGCAGTACTTC	CASSKAGLADSYEQYF
-	TRBD1	TRBJ2-7	TRBV28	TGTGCCAGCTCCCGGGACAGGAGAATCTACGAGCAGTACTTC	CASSRDRRIYEQYF
-	-	TRBJ1-5	TRBV2	TGTGCCAGCAGTGAAAGGGCCATAAATCAGCCCCAGCATTTT	CASSERAINQPQHF
-	-	TRBJ2-7	TRBV6-5	TGTGCCAGCAGTTTAACTAGTCACGAGTTCTACGAGCAGTACTTC	CASSLTSHEFYEQYF
once	-	TRBJ2-3	TRBV20-1	TGCAGTGCTGTTTCGACAGATACGCAGTATTTT	CSAVSTDTQYF
-	TRBD1	TRBJ1-5	TRBV2	TGTGCCAGCAGTGTTCCCTCTGGACAGGGGAGCAATCAGCCCCAGCATTTT	CASSVPSGQGSNQPQHF
-	-	TRBJ2-7	TRBV11-2	TGTGCCAGCAGCTTAGATTGGCTAGAGCAGTACTTC	CASSLDWLEQYF
-	TRBD1	TRBJ2-1	TRBV4-1	TGCGCCAGCAGCCAGGGGACAGGGGACTACAATGAGCAGTTCTTC	CASSQGTGDYNEQFF
few	-	TRBJ2-1	TRBV5-1	TGCGCCAGCAGCATGTCAGGTTACAATGAGCAGTTCTTC	CASSMSGYNEQFF
-	TRBD2	TRBJ2-7	TRBV9	TGTGCCAGCAGCGCCGGATTAGCGGGAGACTACGAGCAGTACTTC	CASSAGLAGDYEQYF
-	-	TRBJ2-7	TRBV2	TGTGCAAGCGGTTACGAGCAGTACTTC	CASGYEQYF
-	-	TRBJ1-1	TRBV5-1	TGCGCCAGCAGCTTACAGGGTCAGAACACTGAAGCTTTCTTT	CASSLQGQNTEAFF
-	-	TRBJ2-7	TRBV2	TGTGCCAGCAAGGAACAGGGTCCAACCTACGAGCAGTACTTC	CASKEQGPTYEQYF
-	-	TRBJ1-5	TRBV5-1	TGCGCCAGCAGCTTGGCGGGGTATGGCAATCAGCCCCAGCATTTT	CASSLAGYGNQPQHF
-	TRBD1	TRBJ2-7	TRBV5-1	TGCGCCAGCAGCGTCGGGACAGGTAACAACGAGCAGTACTTC	CASSVGTGNNEQYF
-	-	TRBJ1-5	TRBV28	TGTGCCAGCAGTTTTCCACAGGGATTTCAAGGCAATCAGCCCCAGCATTTT	CASSFPQGFQGNQPQHF
-	-	TRBJ2-7	TRBV6-6	TGTGCCAGCAACATAAGGGACGTCTCCTTCTCGGGCGAGCAGTACTTC	CASNIRDVSFSGEQYF
-	-	TRBJ2-7	TRBV7-6	TGTGCCAGCAGCTTAAATTACGGGGGTCCCTACGAGCAGTACTTC	CASSLNYGGPYEQYF
-	TRBD2	TRBJ2-7	TRBV27	TGTGCCAGCAGTTTTAGGAAGACTAGCGTGGCAACCTACGAGCAGTACTTC	CASSFRKTSVATYEQYF
-	TRBD1	TRBJ2-1	TRBV29-1	TGCAGCGCCCAAGACAGGGGGCACTACAATGAGCAGTTCTTC	CSAQDRGHYNEQFF
-	-	TRBJ2-7	TRBV5-1	TGCGCCAGCAGCTTGGAACAGCACAACTACGAGCAGTACTTC	CASSLEQHNYEQYF
-	-	TRBJ1-3	TRBV20-1	TGCAGTGCTAGCAGTGGAAACACCATATATTTT	CSASSGNTIYF
-	-	TRBJ2-5	TRBV5-1	TGCGCCAGCAGCTTGGAGGCGGGACAAGGAGAGATGGCCCAGTACTTC	CASSLEAGQGEMAQYF
-	-	TRBJ2-2	TRBV5-1	TGCGCCAGCAGCCCACTGTCGGACACCGGGGAGCTGTTTTTT	CASSPLSDTGELFF
-	-	TRBJ2-1	TRBV7-6	TGTGCCAGCAGCTTAGGGGTGGGCTTCTCCTACAATGAGCAGTTCTTC	CASSLGVGFSYNEQFF
-	-	TRBJ2-1	TRBV9	TGTGCCAGCAAGGGGCCCTTCATCTACAATGAGCAGTTCTTC	CASKGPFIYNEQFF
-	-	TRBJ2-3	TRBV7-8	TGTGCCAGCAGCTTAGAGGGCTCGGGCACAGATACGCAGTATTTT	CASSLEGSGTDTQYF
-	-	TRBJ2-1	TRBV2	TGTGCCAGCAACGAGGGGGGTTACAATGAGCAGTTCTTC	CASNEGGYNEQFF
-	TRBD1	TRBJ2-7	TRBV6-6	TGTGCCAGCACCCGGGACAGGGGTTACGAGCAGTACTTC	CASTRDRGYEQYF
-	TRBD2	TRBJ2-5	TRBV28	TGTGCCAGCTCCCCGGGAGGCGAAGAGACCCAGTACTTC	CASSPGGEETQYF
-	TRBD2	TRBJ2-7	TRBV2	TGTGCCAGCAGTGATAGCGGGAGTTTCTCCTACGAGCAGTACTTC	CASSDSGSFSYEQYF
once	-	TRBJ2-1	TRBV5-1	TGCGCCAGCAGCTCCTATAACCGGTCCTACACCTACAATGAGCAGTTCTTC	CASSSYNRSYTYNEQFF
-	-	TRBJ2-5	TRBV5-1	TGCGCCAGCAGCTTCGGGGGAGAGTACCAAGAGACCCAGTACTTC	CASSFGGEYQETQYF
-	TRBD1	TRBJ1-5	TRBV30	TGTGCCTGGAGGGGGACAGGGAGCAATCAGCCCCAGCATTTT	CAWRGTGSNQPQHF
-	-	TRBJ2-1	TRBV12-5	TGTGCTAGTGGTTTGGGCTCCTACAATGAGCAGTTCTTC	CASGLGSYNEQFF
-	TRBD1	TRBJ1-5	TRBV27	TGTGCCAGCAGAATAACTAAGACAGGGAAGGCGGAGTATAGCAATCAGCCCCAGCATTTT	CASRITKTGKAEYSNQPQHF
-	-	TRBJ2-2	TRBV20-1	TGCAGTGCTAGAGATGGAAAGGAGCTGTTTTTT	CSARDGKELFF
-	-	TRBJ2-7	TRBV11-2	TGTGCCAGCATCGAACAGGGGGAGGGGTATCCGAGGGAGCAGTACTTC	CASIEQGEGYPREQYF
-	-	TRBJ1-4	TRBV30	TGTGCCTGGAGGAAGGGACTCCTGCCGAATGAAAAACTGTTTTTT	CAWRKGLLPNEKLFF
-	-	TRBJ1-5	TRBV5-1	TGCGCCAGCAGCGTAGGAGGGGAACAGCCCCAGCATTTT	CASSVGGEQPQHF
once	-	TRBJ1-5	TRBV7-2	TGTGCCAGCACCTCCGCCATCCCTGGGGGCCGGTTTCAGCCCCAGCATTTT	CASTSAIPGGRFQPQHF
-	-	TRBJ1-2	TRBV7-3	TGTGCCAGCAGCCCGTCCGTGGGCTACACCTTC	CASSPSVGYTF